This T cell receptor beta chain is from a study of control samples from healthy donors and cancer patients. Sequenced by immunoSEQ multiplex PCR; TCRdb stores in-frame clones only, minus some. Of 65,000 to 100,000 clones in the sample, about nine tenths were seen once. CDR1 and CDR2 (germline): SGHVS, FNYEAQ. The CDR3 contains 15 residues. V lost 1 base and J lost 1, with 10 bases in between. The V call is TRBV7-6, the J call TRBJ2-5; D call uncertain. This TCR was sampled from a man aged 50 to 59 in good health. Sequenced material: blood. The CDR3 region is CASSLVWSLQETQYF. The CDR3 DNA reads as TGTGCCAGCAGCTTAGTTTGGTCCCTCCAAGAGACCCAGTACTTC.